The subject of this entry is one T cell receptor beta chain. This CDR3 has 16 amino acids. With 5 bases clipped from V and 0 bases from J, the junction kept 10 bases outside the gene matches. Germline-derived CDR1 and CDR2 are MDHEN and SYDVKM. The sample originates from a study of shared clonotypes between healthy human individuals. At deep level, the assay was performed. PCR replicates performed on unsorted PBMC used 300 ng DNA, 28,000 or so T cell genomes. The method was immunoSEQ multiplex PCR; TCRdb's version includes in-frame clones alone and lacks a portion of them. The sample lists around 500,000 clones, 76% occurring once. Approximately 100 million PBMCs per unsorted sample were used for genomic DNA.

This TCR came from a woman aged 40 to 55 in good health. Some clones in this sample may be carry-over from other donors' samples. Sequencing used PBMCs. The genes are TRBV28 and TRBJ2-7; 7 nucleotides align to TRBD1. The CDR3 region is CASSDWGRGISYEQYF. The CDR3 bases are TGTGCCAGCAGTGACTGGGGCAGGGGGATCTCCTACGAGCAGTACTTC. Looking up the rest from reference TRBV28 and TRBJ2-7 gives the full variable domain: DVKVTQSSRYLVKRTGEKVFLECVQDMDHENMFWYRQDPGLGLRLIYFSYDVKMKEKGDIPEGYSVSREKKERFSLILESASTNQTSMYLCASSDWGRGISYEQYFGPGTRLTVT.